This T cell receptor (beta chain) was profiled in a study of T cell responses to AZD1222 COVID-19 vaccine (dated by TCRdb to the early 2020s). With respect to the entire study: Because spike-specific TCR depth and breadth did not differ between the two schedules, AZD1222 recipients who got a second dose at roughly 4 weeks were pooled with those who got a second dose at roughly 12 weeks. Enrollment into the trials was organized by age into subgroups of 18-55, 56-69 and 70-plus years, and those subgroups contained approximately 150, 30 and 60 TCR-sequenced participants, respectively. TCR sequencing was performed for 230 to 250 trial participants, of whom roughly 200 were given two doses of AZD1222 and some 26 were given two doses of MenACWY control vaccine. Broad study findings and their caveats: The vaccine-associated CD4 TCRs covered the entire spike protein, and the dominant responses fell in regions 160-218 and 743-854. Participants were mostly white British, with more females than males. The authors suggested clonal diversity may have been underestimated. Spike-specific TCR breadth and depth rose significantly after two AZD1222 doses compared with day 0 and with MenACWY recipients. Epitopes outside the regions mutated in the B.1.351 and B.1.1.7 variants were reportedly recognized by nearly half of the unique spike-specific TCRs. No day 14 peak-response samples were available, so repertoires were characterized only after the peak T cell response. Conclusions about previously exposed vaccinees were limited because only six AZD1222 recipients were SARS-CoV-2 seropositive at baseline. The 56-69-year group was small, and its depth increase did not reach significance, likely because of low power.

The CDR3 regions of human TCRbeta chains were analyzed by immunosequencing. Per the source publication's procedure: TCRs in the repertoires were compared against a reference library of SARS-CoV-2-specific TCRs that had been generated with the MIRA antigen-specificity platform. Breadth was defined as the fraction of unique TCRs that were SARS-CoV-2-associated. Depth was defined as the fraction of total T cells that were SARS-CoV-2-associated. Each spike-specific TCR was assigned to its reactive spike region and to a CD4 or CD8 class using the MIRA data. Log10-transformed breadth and depth values were compared by one-way ANOVA with Sidak's multiple comparisons tests. In TCRdb, the immuneACCESS table is reduced to in-frame sequences with V and J assigned. These tables do not hold every clone; where another copy was compared, an unresolved V gene accounts for under half, and the others remain unexplained. Clone size and V and J calls were adopted from that table, with D and trimming inferred from the DNA. For this sample the table gives around 92,000 clones, of which approximately 90% were detected only once. 7.5% of the sample is in the top ten clones.

CDR1 and CDR2 (LNHDA, SQIVND) derive from the germline V gene (reference sequence). Including cysteine and phenylalanine, the CDR3 has 15 amino acids. Kept here is only the CDR3 DNA, which spans 45 bases and is read in frame from base 1. At the junction V is shortened by 3 bases and J by 4 bases; bases outside the gene matches: 5. To note about this clone: Its antigen is currently not known. It has no much larger one-base neighbor in the sample; base qualities were not kept.

Explained via the paper, the time point label denotes: baseline before first vaccination. The vaccinee samples were drawn from two UK trials, COV001 and COV002, one of which was a single-blind randomized controlled phase 2/3 trial testing AZD1222 (ChAdOx1 nCoV-19) in healthy adults. Trial participant PBMC samples were collected at day 0 and day 28 after the second dose for TCRbeta chain sequencing. The sequenced sample was peripheral blood, obtained on day 0 of AZD1222 vaccination. The chain is made from TRBV19 and TRBJ1-2, with TRBD1 matching 10 junction bases. This TCR was sampled from an adult in good health. CDR3 protein: CASSMRQGALYGYTF. DNA sequence: TGTGCCAGTAGTATGCGACAGGGGGCCCTCTATGGCTACACCTTC.